One TCR beta chain is described in this entry. What it binds is not known. The data originate from a study of cytomegalovirus exposure and HLA in healthy donors. Trimming left V 4 bases short and J 4 bases short, with 13 bases between. The CDR3 totals 14 residues. Germline V lookup: CDR1 MNHEY, CDR2 SVGAGI. Overall study findings and caveats: Accurate prediction of most subjects' HLA-A and HLA-B alleles from TCR beta sequences was reported. Per a prior analysis, the majority of TCR beta V segments were productive roughly 87% or roughly 30% of the time.

The PCR used 60 Vbeta and 13 Jbeta primers. Produced via immunoSEQ multiplex PCR; TCRdb's table is partial and in-frame only. The data show 66,000 or so clones, more than 80% seen once. This sequence joins TRBV6-5 and TRBJ1-1; TRBD1 is a possible D gene (6 bases). The TCR comes from a man aged 30 to 39 in good health and CMV-seropositive. What was sequenced was PBMCs. CDR3 amino acids: CASSFRGGGTEAFF. As DNA, the CDR3 is TGTGCCAGCAGTTTCAGGGGTGGAGGCACTGAAGCTTTCTTT.